This entry is about one T cell receptor beta chain. The V and J ends lost 3 bases and 4 bases, in that order; junction bases with no gene match: 3. The CDR3 extends over 13 amino acids. Germline loops: CDR1 DFQATT, CDR2 SNEGSKA (reference sequence). These data originate in a study of T cells in Graves' hyperthyroidism and ophthalmopathy. Amplification targeted TCR beta CDR3 regions from RNA transcripts. During a first-round RT-PCR of the TCR CDR3, the HTBI primer set was used. TCRdb reanalysed the multiplex PCR reads using MiXCR and keeps one entry per CDR3 protein. This repertoire shows fewer than 700,000 distinct CDR3 sequences, roughly 16% found once; its top ten account for approximately 3.9%.

Sample: blood. The TCR sequence derives from a woman between 25 and 40 years old with Graves' hyperthyroidism. V usage is TRBV20-1 and J usage is TRBJ2-5; 9 nucleotides line up with TRBD2. As DNA, the CDR3 is TGCAGTGCTAGCCTACTAGCGGGAGAGACCCAGTACTTC. As protein: CSASLLAGETQYF.